This TCR beta chain was captured in a study of T cell responses to AZD1222 COVID-19 vaccine (dated by TCRdb to about 2021). In terms of the full investigation: TCR sequencing was performed for more than 230 trial participants, of whom roughly 200 were given two doses of AZD1222 and roughly 25 were given two doses of MenACWY control vaccine. Trial participants were enrolled by age into subgroups of 18-55, 56-69 and 70-plus years, and roughly 160, 29 and 62 TCR-sequenced participants, respectively, were included in these subgroups.

The trim is 1 base for V and 4 bases for J, with a gap of 8 bases between the germline ends. Looking up the germline V gene yields CDR1 SQVTM and CDR2 ANQGSEA. The CDR3 measures 13 amino acids from cysteine to phenylalanine. The sequence is cut down to CDR3 DNA, 39 bases in frame from base 1. With regard to this clone: Its antigen has not been determined. Base quality data are lacking; no much larger clone is found one base away.

The CDR3 regions of human TCRbeta chains were analyzed by immunosequencing. Per the source publication's procedure: Repertoire TCRs were matched against a reference library of SARS-CoV-2-specific TCRs generated with the MIRA antigen-specificity platform. Breadth was defined as the fraction of unique TCRs that were SARS-CoV-2-associated, and depth was defined as the fraction of total T cells that were SARS-CoV-2-associated. Using the MIRA data, each spike-specific TCR was mapped to the spike region that the TCR reacts to and placed in a CD4 or CD8 class. Log10-transformed breadth and depth values were compared by one-way ANOVA with Sidak's multiple comparisons tests. TCRdb's version of the immuneACCESS table is confined to in-frame rearrangements and falls short of the full clone set. An unresolved V gene accounts for under half of the shortfall where checked; the remainder is of unknown origin. From that table come the V and J calls and clone size; the DNA was used to work out D and trimming. This sample comprises roughly 150,000 clones, 75% to 90% of them detected only once. The ten top clones hold 5.5% to 8% of the sample.

The intended sense of this specimen's time point label: sample from adult after SARS-CoV-2 infection, after symptom onset. Two convalescent COVID-19 patients, sampled after symptom onset from adults with prior SARS-CoV-2 infection, were also TCR-sequenced for comparison. The investigation overall reported the following: Participants were mostly white British, with more females than males. The authors suggested clonal diversity may have been underestimated. The 56-69-year group was small, and its depth increase did not reach significance, likely because of low power. Vaccine-associated CD4 TCRs spanned the whole spike protein, with dominant responses in regions 160-218 and 743-854. After two AZD1222 doses, spike-specific TCR breadth and depth were significantly higher than at day 0 and than in MenACWY recipients. Epitopes outside the regions mutated in the B.1.351 and B.1.1.7 variants were reportedly recognized by nearly half of the unique spike-specific TCRs. No day 14 peak-response samples were available, so repertoires were characterized only after the peak T cell response. Only five to seven AZD1222 recipients were SARS-CoV-2 seropositive at baseline, limiting conclusions about previously exposed vaccinees.

Here the chain combines TRBV29-1 and TRBJ1-3; a tentative D call is TRBD1 (5 bases match). The sequence was collected from an adult who had recovered from COVID-19. The sequenced sample was peripheral blood, obtained after recovery from COVID-19. The encoded CDR3 is CSVEVGVGNTIYF. Here is the DNA: TGCAGCGTTGAAGTAGGGGTCGGAAACACCATATATTTT.